The rows below give T cell receptor beta chains drawn from one sample of a study of cytomegalovirus exposure and HLA in healthy donors. The assay was immunoSEQ multiplex PCR, and TCRdb's table has in-frame clones only and misses some. The data hold about 150,000 clones, with 60% to 80% observed a single time. The sample comprised PBMCs. Every receptor here comes from a young man in good health and CMV-seronegative. CDR3s include the opening cysteine and the closing phenylalanine or tryptophan. The D gene is left open where the match is weak. Clone sizes are given selectively: once, few, many, or a class where the clone is expanded.

V: TRBV5-1; J: TRBJ2-7; D: NA; size: NA; CDR3: CASSRAYEQYF; DNA: TGCGCCAGCAGCCGTGCCTACGAGCAGTACTTC
V: TRBV6-6; J: TRBJ2-5; D: TRBD1; size: NA; CDR3: CASSYVGRGPGEQYF; DNA: TGTGCCAGCAGTTACGTAGGCAGGGGGCCGGGAGAGCAGTACTTC
V: TRBV25-1; J: TRBJ1-2; D: TRBD1; size: NA; CDR3: CASSGAGTGGNYGYTF; DNA: TGTGCCAGCAGCGGGGCAGGGACAGGGGGCAACTATGGCTACACCTTC
V: TRBV2; J: TRBJ2-3; D: TRBD1; size: once; CDR3: CASSSDRGTDTQYF; DNA: TGTGCCAGCAGTTCGGACAGGGGCACAGATACGCAGTATTTT
V: TRBV6-4; J: TRBJ1-5; D: TRBD1; size: NA; CDR3: CASSDRENSNQPQHF; DNA: TGTGCCAGCAGCGACAGGGAGAATAGCAATCAGCCCCAGCATTTT
V: TRBV9; J: TRBJ2-1; D: TRBD2; size: NA; CDR3: CASSVGASGSGEQFF; DNA: TGTGCCAGCAGCGTAGGGGCTAGCGGTAGTGGTGAGCAGTTCTTC
V: TRBV13; J: TRBJ1-5; D: NA; size: NA; CDR3: CASSSQGSQPQHF; DNA: TGTGCCAGCAGCTCCCAGGGCAGTCAGCCCCAGCATTTT
V: TRBV27; J: TRBJ2-1; D: TRBD1; size: NA; CDR3: CASSRQGGGQFF; DNA: TGTGCCAGCAGTCGACAGGGGGGTGGGCAGTTCTTC
V: TRBV9; J: TRBJ1-1; D: NA; size: NA; CDR3: CASSVAWGGTEAFF; DNA: TGTGCCAGCAGCGTCGCGTGGGGGGGCACTGAAGCTTTCTTT
V: TRBV10-3; J: TRBJ2-1; D: NA; size: NA; CDR3: CAINEGFNNEQFF; DNA: TGTGCCATCAACGAGGGATTCAACAATGAGCAGTTCTTC
V: TRBV6-1; J: TRBJ1-1; D: NA; size: NA; CDR3: CASSVHRDTEAFF; DNA: TGTGCCAGCAGTGTTCACAGGGACACTGAAGCTTTCTTT
V: TRBV30; J: TRBJ2-7; D: NA; size: few; CDR3: CVGSAAYEQYF; DNA: TGTGTAGGTAGCGCCGCCTACGAGCAGTACTTC
V: TRBV2; J: TRBJ2-6; D: NA; size: NA; CDR3: CASSEFGQGLVANVLTF; DNA: TGTGCCAGCAGTGAGTTCGGGCAGGGGCTGGTGGCCAACGTCCTGACTTTC
V: TRBV18; J: TRBJ2-7; D: TRBD2; size: once; CDR3: CASSPRGVNYEQYF; DNA: TGTGCCAGCTCACCCCGGGGGGTTAACTACGAGCAGTACTTC
V: TRBV30; J: TRBJ2-5; D: TRBD2; size: NA; CDR3: CAWSVLGLGGTTQYF; DNA: TGTGCCTGGAGTGTACTGGGCCTCGGGGGGACGACCCAGTACTTC
V: TRBV10-2; J: TRBJ2-3; D: TRBD2; size: NA; CDR3: CASSESSLAGVYTQYF; DNA: TGCGCCAGCAGTGAGTCGAGCCTAGCGGGAGTTTATACGCAGTATTTT
V: TRBV5-1; J: TRBJ2-3; D: NA; size: NA; CDR3: CASSAEAWVTDTQYF; DNA: TGCGCCAGCAGCGCGGAGGCTTGGGTCACAGATACGCAGTATTTT
V: TRBV7-3; J: TRBJ1-4; D: NA; size: NA; CDR3: CASTYSLFF; DNA: TGTGCCAGCACCTATAGTTTGTTTTTT
V: TRBV5-6; J: TRBJ2-3; D: NA; size: NA; CDR3: CASSNEGVGSTDTQYF; DNA: TGTGCCAGCAGCAACGAGGGGGTCGGGAGCACAGATACGCAGTATTTT
V: TRBV9; J: TRBJ2-2; D: NA; size: NA; CDR3: CASSVAGRNTGELFF; DNA: TGTGCCAGCAGCGTAGCTGGGAGAAACACCGGGGAGCTGTTTTTT
V: TRBV27; J: TRBJ1-2; D: NA; size: NA; CDR3: CASSRQDNYGYTF; DNA: TGTGCCAGCAGCCGACAGGACAACTATGGCTACACCTTC
V: TRBV11-2; J: TRBJ1-1; D: NA; size: NA; CDR3: CASSHSGTEAFF; DNA: TGTGCCAGCAGCCACTCGGGGACTGAAGCTTTCTTT
V: TRBV28; J: TRBJ2-1; D: NA; size: NA; CDR3: CASSLETAAYNEQFF; DNA: TGTGCCAGCAGTTTGGAGACAGCTGCCTACAATGAGCAGTTCTTC
V: TRBV28; J: TRBJ2-3; D: NA; size: NA; CDR3: CASSLFTDTQYF; DNA: TGTGCCAGCAGTCTTTTTACAGATACGCAGTATTTT
V: TRBV5-8; J: TRBJ2-5; D: TRBD2; size: NA; CDR3: CASSPGLAGAPETQYF; DNA: TGTGCCAGCAGCCCGGGACTAGCGGGAGCCCCCGAGACCCAGTACTTC
V: TRBV10-3; J: TRBJ1-5; D: NA; size: NA; CDR3: CAISESGEQPQHF; DNA: TGTGCCATCAGTGAGTCCGGGGAGCAGCCCCAGCATTTT
V: TRBV7-9; J: TRBJ2-5; D: NA; size: NA; CDR3: CASSLYGGLQETQYF; DNA: TGTGCCAGCAGCTTATATGGCGGCCTCCAAGAGACCCAGTACTTC
V: TRBV7-9; J: TRBJ2-3; D: TRBD2; size: NA; CDR3: CASSLPLADADTQYF; DNA: TGTGCCAGCAGCTTGCCCCTAGCGGATGCGGATACGCAGTATTTT
V: TRBV7-8; J: TRBJ2-7; D: NA; size: NA; CDR3: CASSLRDRTSYEQYF; DNA: TGTGCCAGCAGCTTAAGAGACAGGACCTCCTACGAGCAGTACTTC
V: TRBV27; J: TRBJ2-2; D: NA; size: NA; CDR3: CASSFWANLNTGELFF; DNA: TGTGCCAGCAGTTTTTGGGCTAACCTAAACACCGGGGAGCTGTTTTTT
V: TRBV2; J: TRBJ2-7; D: NA; size: NA; CDR3: CASRDTGRPYEQYF; DNA: TGTGCCAGCAGAGACACAGGACGGCCCTACGAGCAGTACTTC
V: TRBV25-1; J: TRBJ1-4; D: TRBD1; size: NA; CDR3: CASSATDRVGEKLFF; DNA: TGTGCCAGCAGTGCAACCGACAGGGTAGGAGAAAAACTGTTTTTT
V: TRBV7-9; J: TRBJ2-7; D: NA; size: few; CDR3: CASSLAVVPYEQYF; DNA: TGTGCCAGCAGCTTAGCGGTGGTACCCTACGAGCAGTACTTC